These T cell receptor beta chains were read from a single sample in a study of T cells in Graves' hyperthyroidism and ophthalmopathy. TCRdb processed the multiplex PCR reads anew with MiXCR; each CDR3 protein has one entry. This table has about 640,000 distinct CDR3 sequences, under 25% appearing once. Material: blood. Receptor source: a man younger than 45 with Graves' ophthalmopathy. Both conserved end residues are part of each CDR3. The order of the fields is D gene, V gene, J gene, clone size, CDR3 protein, CDR3 DNA. D genes are given only for firm matches. A clone size is listed for some rows: how often the clone was seen (once, few, many), or a class if it is expanded.

.	TRBV6-1	TRBJ2-7	many	CASSYQARDIYEQYF	TGTGCCAGCAGCTACCAGGCCCGGGACATATACGAGCAGTACTTC
TRBD2	TRBV6-1	TRBJ2-1	.	CASSPGLAGASYNEQFF	TGTGCCAGCAGCCCGGGACTAGCGGGTGCCTCGTACAATGAGCAGTTCTTC
TRBD2	TRBV28	TRBJ2-3	many	CASSLWTSGGEDTQYF	TGTGCCAGCAGTTTATGGACTAGCGGGGGGGAGGATACGCAGTATTTT
TRBD1	TRBV5-7	TRBJ2-2	.	CASSLAGQANTGELFF	TGTGCCAGCAGCTTGGCGGGACAGGCAAACACCGGGGAGCTGTTTTTT
.	TRBV10-3	TRBJ2-7	.	CAISDFTELSYEQYF	TGTGCCATCAGTGATTTTACCGAATTGTCCTACGAGCAGTACTTC
.	TRBV3-1	TRBJ2-3	many	CASNLAASGTDTQYF	TGTGCCAGCAACTTAGCGGCGTCGGGCACAGATACGCAGTATTTT
TRBD2	TRBV20-1	TRBJ2-2	few	CSARETGGSGELFF	TGCAGTGCTAGAGAGACGGGGGGGTCCGGGGAGCTGTTTTTT
TRBD1	TRBV14	TRBJ1-6	.	CASSQGVTGTNSPLHF	TGTGCCAGCAGCCAAGGCGTGACAGGGACTAATTCACCCCTCCACTTT
.	TRBV6-2/TRBV6-3	TRBJ1-2	.	CASSYDSGGYTF	TGTGCCAGCAGTTACGATAGTGGTGGCTACACCTTC
.	TRBV4-1	TRBJ1-2	few	CASSQGQVNYGYTF	TGCGCCAGCAGCCAAGGACAGGTCAACTATGGCTACACCTTC
TRBD1	TRBV2	TRBJ2-7	many	CASSKTGDPTYEQYF	TGTGCCAGCAGTAAGACAGGGGACCCTACCTACGAGCAGTACTTC
TRBD1	TRBV12-3/TRBV12-4	TRBJ2-3	many	CASSFRTGGTDTQYF	TGTGCCAGCAGTTTCCGGACAGGGGGCACAGATACGCAGTATTTT
.	TRBV10-2	TRBJ1-5	.	CASSELGGTEDQPQHF	TGCGCCAGCAGTGAGTTGGGGGGGACCGAAGATCAGCCCCAGCATTTT
TRBD1	TRBV30	TRBJ2-2	few	CAWKGTGYAGELFF	TGTGCCTGGAAGGGGACAGGGTATGCCGGGGAGCTGTTTTTT
TRBD1	TRBV19	TRBJ1-1	.	CASSMGIGQGNTEAFF	TGTGCCAGTAGTATGGGGATCGGACAGGGGAACACTGAAGCTTTCTTT
.	TRBV24-1	TRBJ2-5	.	CATSGSTQETQYF	TGTGCCACCAGTGGGTCCACCCAAGAGACCCAGTACTTC
.	TRBV12-3/TRBV12-4	TRBJ2-6	many	CASRLSGANVLTF	TGTGCCAGCAGACTCTCTGGGGCCAACGTCCTGACTTTC
TRBD2	TRBV28	TRBJ2-1	many	CASIGGSSYNEQFF	TGTGCCAGCATTGGCGGGAGCTCCTACAATGAGCAGTTCTTC
TRBD2	TRBV30	TRBJ2-3	.	CAWRRAGGPLDTQYF	TGTGCCTGGAGAAGAGCGGGAGGGCCACTGGATACGCAGTATTTT
.	TRBV28	TRBJ2-3	many	CASSHRIADTQYF	TGTGCCAGCAGCCATCGTATCGCAGATACGCAGTATTTT
TRBD2	TRBV19	TRBJ2-1	.	CASSMLAGGPGNEQFF	TGTGCCAGTAGTATGCTAGCGGGAGGGCCGGGCAATGAGCAGTTCTTC
TRBD1	TRBV5-5	TRBJ2-7	few	CASSPWDSSSYEQYF	TGTGCCAGCAGCCCCTGGGACAGTTCCTCCTACGAGCAGTACTTC
TRBD1	TRBV10-2	TRBJ2-3	.	CASSARGLTDTQYF	TGCGCCAGCAGTGCTAGGGGGCTAACAGATACGCAGTATTTT
TRBD2	TRBV15	TRBJ2-2	.	CATSGFSGREAGELFF	TGTGCCACCAGCGGGTTCAGCGGGAGAGAGGCCGGGGAGCTGTTTTTT
TRBD1	TRBV20-1	TRBJ2-1	many	CSPQRGTGKFDEQFF	TGCAGTCCCCAAAGGGGGACAGGGAAGTTCGATGAGCAGTTCTTC
TRBD1	TRBV20-1	TRBJ2-7	few	CSAIRDRNYEQYF	TGCAGTGCAATCCGGGACAGAAACTACGAGCAGTACTTC
.	TRBV28	TRBJ2-4	many	CASSLPIAKNIQYF	TGTGCCAGCAGTTTACCCATAGCCAAAAACATTCAGTACTTC
.	TRBV5-6	TRBJ2-5	.	CASSLGTEQETQYF	TGTGCCAGCAGCTTGGGGACAGAACAAGAGACCCAGTACTTC
.	TRBV6-1	TRBJ2-1	many	CASKSGYNEQFF	TGTGCCAGCAAGTCAGGCTACAATGAGCAGTTCTTC
TRBD2	TRBV20-1	TRBJ2-7	few	CSASISGVDEQYF	TGCAGTGCTAGTATAAGCGGGGTAGACGAGCAGTACTTC
.	TRBV10-3	TRBJ2-1	once	CAISETGLQEGNEQFF	TGTGCCATCAGTGAGACCGGACTCCAAGAAGGGAATGAGCAGTTCTTC
TRBD1	TRBV6-1	TRBJ2-1	.	CASSNRDRSYNEQFF	TGTGCCAGCAGTAACCGGGACAGGAGTTACAATGAGCAGTTCTTC
TRBD1	TRBV5-1	TRBJ2-7	.	CASSRQGYEQCF	TGTGCCAGCAGCCGACAGGGGTACGAGCAGTGCTTC